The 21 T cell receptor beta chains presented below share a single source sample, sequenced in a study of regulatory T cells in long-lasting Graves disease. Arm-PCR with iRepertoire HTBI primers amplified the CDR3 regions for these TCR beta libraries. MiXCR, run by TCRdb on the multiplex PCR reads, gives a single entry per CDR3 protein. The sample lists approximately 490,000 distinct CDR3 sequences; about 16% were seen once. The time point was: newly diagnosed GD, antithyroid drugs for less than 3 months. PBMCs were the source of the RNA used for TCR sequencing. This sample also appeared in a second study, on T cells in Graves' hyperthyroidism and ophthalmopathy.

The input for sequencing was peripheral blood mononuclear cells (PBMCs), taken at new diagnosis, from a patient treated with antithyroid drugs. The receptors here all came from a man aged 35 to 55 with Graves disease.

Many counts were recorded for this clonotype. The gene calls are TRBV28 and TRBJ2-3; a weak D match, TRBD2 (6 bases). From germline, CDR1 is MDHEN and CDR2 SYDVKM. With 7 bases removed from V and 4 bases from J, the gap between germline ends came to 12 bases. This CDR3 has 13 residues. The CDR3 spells CASTASAADTQYF. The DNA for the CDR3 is TGTGCCAGCACGGCTAGCGCTGCAGATACGCAGTATTTT.

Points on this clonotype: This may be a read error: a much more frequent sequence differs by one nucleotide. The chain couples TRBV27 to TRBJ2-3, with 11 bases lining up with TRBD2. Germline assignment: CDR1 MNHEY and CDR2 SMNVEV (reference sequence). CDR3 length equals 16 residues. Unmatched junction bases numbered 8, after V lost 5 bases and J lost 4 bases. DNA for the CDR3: TGTGCCAGCAGTCTGGGGACTAGCGGAGGCGCAGATACGCAGTATTTT. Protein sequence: CASSLGTSGGADTQYF.

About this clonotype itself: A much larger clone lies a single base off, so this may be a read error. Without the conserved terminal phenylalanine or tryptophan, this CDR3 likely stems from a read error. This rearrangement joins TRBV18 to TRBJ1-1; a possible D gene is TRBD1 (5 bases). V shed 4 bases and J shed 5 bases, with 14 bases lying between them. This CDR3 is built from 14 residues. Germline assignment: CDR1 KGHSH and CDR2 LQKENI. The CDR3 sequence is CASSLQGGGTEAFL. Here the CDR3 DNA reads TGTGCCAGCTCACTGCAGGGTGGGGGAACTGAAGCTTTCCTT.

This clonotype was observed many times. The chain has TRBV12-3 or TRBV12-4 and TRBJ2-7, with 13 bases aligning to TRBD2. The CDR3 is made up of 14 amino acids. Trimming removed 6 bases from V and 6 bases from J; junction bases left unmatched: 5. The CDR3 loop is CASSPGLAGSEQYF. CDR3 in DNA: TGTGCCAGCAGCCCGGGACTAGCGGGAAGCGAGCAGTACTTC.

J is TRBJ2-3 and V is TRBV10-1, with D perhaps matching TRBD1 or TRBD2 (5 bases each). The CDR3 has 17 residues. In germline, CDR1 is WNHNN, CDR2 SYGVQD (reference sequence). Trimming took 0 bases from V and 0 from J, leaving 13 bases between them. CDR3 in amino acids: CASSESETADSTDTQYF. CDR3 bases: TGCGCCAGCAGTGAGTCGGAGACAGCGGACAGCACAGATACGCAGTATTTT.

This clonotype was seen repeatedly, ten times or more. CDR3 amino acids: CASTTITRGISYEQYF. CDR3 bases: TGTGCCAGCACCACCATTACCCGGGGCATCTCCTACGAGCAGTACTTC. This chain uses TRBV11-2 with TRBJ2-7; D tentatively fits TRBD1 or TRBD2 (5 bases each). V shed 7 bases and J shed 0 bases, with 19 bases lying between them. Per germline, CDR1 SGHAT and CDR2 FQNNGV. This CDR3 region has 16 residues.

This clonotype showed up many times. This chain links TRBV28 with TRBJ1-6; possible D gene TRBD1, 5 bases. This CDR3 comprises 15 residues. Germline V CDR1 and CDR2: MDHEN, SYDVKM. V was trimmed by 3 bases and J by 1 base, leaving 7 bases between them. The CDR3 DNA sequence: TGTGCCAGCAGTTTCGACAGTTCCTATAATTCACCCCTCCACTTT. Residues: CASSFDSSYNSPLHF.

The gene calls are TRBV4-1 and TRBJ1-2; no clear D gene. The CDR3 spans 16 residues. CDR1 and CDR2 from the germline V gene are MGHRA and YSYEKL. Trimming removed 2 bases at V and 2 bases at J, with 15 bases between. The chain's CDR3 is CASSQQKPTENYGYTF. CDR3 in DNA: TGCGCCAGCAGCCAACAAAAACCGACGGAGAACTATGGCTACACCTTC.

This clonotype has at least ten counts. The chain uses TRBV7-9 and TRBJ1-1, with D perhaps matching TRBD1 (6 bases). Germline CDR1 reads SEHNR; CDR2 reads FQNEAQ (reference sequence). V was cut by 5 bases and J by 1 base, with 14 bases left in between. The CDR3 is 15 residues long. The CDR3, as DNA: TGTGCCAGCAGCCACCTCAGCAGGGGGAACACTGAAGCTTTCTTT. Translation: CASSHLSRGNTEAFF.

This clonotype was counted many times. The CDR3 loop reads CAWSVGPFNEQFF. The CDR3 DNA reads TGTGCCTGGAGTGTGGGACCTTTCAATGAGCAGTTCTTC. The chain joins TRBV30 to TRBJ2-1; either TRBD1 or TRBD2 may fit D (5 bases each). V was shortened by 0 bases and J by 6 bases, with 9 bases between the two germline ends. In germline, CDR1 is GTSNPN, CDR2 SVGIG (reference sequence). CDR3 length: 13 amino acids.

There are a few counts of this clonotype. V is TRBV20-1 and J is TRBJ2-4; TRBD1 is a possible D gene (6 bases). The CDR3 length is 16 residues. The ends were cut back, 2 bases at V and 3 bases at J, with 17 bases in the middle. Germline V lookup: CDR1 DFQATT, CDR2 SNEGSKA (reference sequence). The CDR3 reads CSARSGQNSVKNIQYF. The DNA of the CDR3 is TGCAGTGCTAGATCAGGACAGAATTCGGTCAAAAACATTCAGTACTTC.

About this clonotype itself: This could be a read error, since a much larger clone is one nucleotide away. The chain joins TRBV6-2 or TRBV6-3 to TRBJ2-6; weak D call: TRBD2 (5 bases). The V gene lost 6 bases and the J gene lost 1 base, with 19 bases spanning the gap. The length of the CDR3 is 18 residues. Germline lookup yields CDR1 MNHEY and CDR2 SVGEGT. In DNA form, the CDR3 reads TGTGCCAGCAGCCTCGGGATCCCCCGCAAGTCTGGGGCCAACGTCCTGACTTTC. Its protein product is CASSLGIPRKSGANVLTF.

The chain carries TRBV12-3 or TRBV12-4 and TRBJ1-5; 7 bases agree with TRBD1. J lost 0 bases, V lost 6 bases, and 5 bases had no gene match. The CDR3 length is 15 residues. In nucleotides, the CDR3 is TGTGCCAGCAGCTACAGGGGTTATAGCAATCAGCCCCAGCATTTT. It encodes CASSYRGYSNQPQHF.

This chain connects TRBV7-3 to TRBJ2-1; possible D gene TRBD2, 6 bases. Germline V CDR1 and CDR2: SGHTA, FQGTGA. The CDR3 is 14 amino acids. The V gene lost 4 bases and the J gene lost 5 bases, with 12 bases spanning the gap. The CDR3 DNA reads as TGTGCCAGCAGCTCGGTGGGCGGGAACAATGAGCAGTTCTTC. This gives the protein CASSSVGGNNEQFF. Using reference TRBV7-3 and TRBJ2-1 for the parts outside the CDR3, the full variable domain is GAGVSQTPSNKVTEKGKYVELRCDPISGHTALYWYRQSLGQGPEFLIYFQGTGAADDSGLPNDRFFAVRPEGSVSTLKIQRTERGDSAVYLCASSSVGGNNEQFFGPGTRLTVL.

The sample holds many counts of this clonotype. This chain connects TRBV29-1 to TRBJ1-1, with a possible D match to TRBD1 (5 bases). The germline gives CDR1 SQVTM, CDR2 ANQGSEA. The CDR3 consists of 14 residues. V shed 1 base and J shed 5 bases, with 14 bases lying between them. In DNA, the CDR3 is TGCAGCGTTGAAGGCGGGCAGGGAAGGACTGAAGCTTTCTTT. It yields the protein CSVEGGQGRTEAFF.

CDR3 sequence reads: CSKRDGADRGNQPQHF. The CDR3 nucleotides read TGCAGCAAACGGGATGGGGCGGACAGGGGAAATCAGCCCCAGCATTTT. This sequence joins TRBV29-1 and TRBJ1-5; 9 bases are shared with TRBD1. V shed 8 bases and J 4 bases; nucleotides not matched to a gene: 15. In germline, CDR1 is SQVTM, CDR2 ANQGSEA. The CDR3 is 16 amino acids. The full variable domain, in which reference TRBV29-1 and TRBJ1-5 provide the parts outside the CDR3, is SAVISQKPSRDICQRGTSLTIQCQVDSQVTMMFWYRQQPGQSLTLIATANQGSEATYESGFVIDKFPISRPNLTFSTLTVSNMSPEDSSIYLCSKRDGADRGNQPQHFGDGTRLSIL.

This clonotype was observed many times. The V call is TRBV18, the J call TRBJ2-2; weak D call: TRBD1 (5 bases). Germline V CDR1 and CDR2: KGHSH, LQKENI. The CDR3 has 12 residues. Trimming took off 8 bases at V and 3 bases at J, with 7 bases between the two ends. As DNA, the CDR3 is TGTGCCAGCAGCAGGGACACCGGGGAGCTGTTTTTT. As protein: CASSRDTGELFF.

The CDR3 DNA follows: TGCAGCGCTGCCGAAAGTGGCCTCAATGAAAAACTGTTTTTT. Residues: CSAAESGLNEKLFF. The chain recombines TRBV29-1 with TRBJ1-4; D is undetermined. The CDR3 extends over 14 amino acids. Germline V gene lookup returns CDR1 SQVTM and CDR2 ANQGSEA. Trimming cost V 7 bases and J 5 bases, with 17 bases left between them.

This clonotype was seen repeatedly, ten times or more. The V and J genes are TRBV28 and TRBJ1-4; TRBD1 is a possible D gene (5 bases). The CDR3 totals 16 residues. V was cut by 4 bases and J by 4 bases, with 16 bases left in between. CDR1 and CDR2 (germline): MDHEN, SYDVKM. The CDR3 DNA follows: TGTGCCAGCAGTTCCTTGGGGGGGTCAGTTAATGAAAAACTGTTTTTT. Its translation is CASSSLGGSVNEKLFF. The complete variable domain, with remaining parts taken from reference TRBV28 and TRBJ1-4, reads DVKVTQSSRYLVKRTGEKVFLECVQDMDHENMFWYRQDPGLGLRLIYFSYDVKMKEKGDIPEGYSVSREKKERFSLILESASTNQTSMYLCASSSLGGSVNEKLFFGSGTQLSVL.

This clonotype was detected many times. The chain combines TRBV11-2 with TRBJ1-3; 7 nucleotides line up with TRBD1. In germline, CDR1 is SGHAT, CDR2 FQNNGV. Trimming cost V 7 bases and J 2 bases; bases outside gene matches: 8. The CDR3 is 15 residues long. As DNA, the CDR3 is TGTGCCAGCACCCTAAGGGGACAGCCTGGAAACACCATATATTTT. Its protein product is CASTLRGQPGNTIYF.

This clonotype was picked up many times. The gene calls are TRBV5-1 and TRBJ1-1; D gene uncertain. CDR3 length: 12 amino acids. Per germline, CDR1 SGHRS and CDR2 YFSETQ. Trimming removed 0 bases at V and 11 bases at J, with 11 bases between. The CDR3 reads CASSLGQDGAFF. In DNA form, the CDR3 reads TGCGCCAGCAGCTTGGGTCAAGATGGGGCTTTCTTT.